Listed here are 2 T cell receptor beta chains from one sample, sequenced in a study of STAT5B mutations in CD4+ large granular lymphocyte leukemia. Data came from immunoSEQ multiplex PCR; TCRdb stores just in-frame clones and leaves some out. The top ten hold less than 2% of the sample, which has 45,000 to 55,000 clones, roughly 70% seen once. What was sequenced was CD4+ T cells from blood buffy coats. These receptors came from a human donor in good health.

The chain is built from TRBV28 and TRBJ2-7; 8 nucleotides align to TRBD1. This CDR3 region has 13 residues. Looked up from germline, CDR1 is MDHEN and CDR2 is SYDVKM. V dropped 5 bases and J dropped 2; count of bases not matched to a gene: 2. The CDR3 DNA sequence: TGTGCCAGCAGTAGGACAGGGCCCTACGAGCAGTACGTC. Translating it yields CASSRTGPYEQYV.

The chain combines TRBV5-4 with TRBJ1-4; D gene ambiguous. Trimming cost V 4 bases and J 0 bases, with 16 bases left between them. CDR3 length: 17 residues. CDR1 and CDR2 from the germline V gene are SGHNT and YYREEE (reference sequence). As DNA, the CDR3 is TGTGCCAGCAGCGGAGCCCTCAGTGGGGCAACTAATGAAAAACTGTTTTTT. Its translation: CASSGALSGATNEKLFF. Full variable domain (missing parts from reference TRBV5-4 and TRBJ1-4): ETGVTQSPTHLIKTRGQQVTLRCSSQSGHNTVSWYQQALGQGPQFIFQYYREEENGRGNFPPRFSGLQFPNYSSELNVNALELDDSALYLCASSGALSGATNEKLFFGSGTQLSVL.